These T cell receptor beta chains were read from a single sample in a study of shared clonotypes between healthy human individuals. Produced via immunoSEQ multiplex PCR; TCRdb's table is partial and in-frame only. The table lists 650,000 to 750,000 clones, about two thirds of them singletons. The material sequenced was memory CD4+ T cells sorted from blood. These receptors originate from a woman in her twenties or thirties in good health. Both conserved end residues are part of each CDR3. D genes are given only for firm matches. Clone size is given for some rows only: seen once, a few or many times, or a class if the clone is expanded.

abundance: .
v_gene: TRBV5-8
j_gene: TRBJ1-1
d_gene: .
CDR3nt: TGTGCCAGCTTAACAGTGGACACTGAAGCTTTCTTT
CDR3aa: CASLTVDTEAFF

abundance: few
v_gene: TRBV28
j_gene: TRBJ2-1
d_gene: .
CDR3nt: TGTGCCAGCAGTTTACCGGGGGCCCATGAGCAGTTCTTC
CDR3aa: CASSLPGAHEQFF

abundance: .
v_gene: TRBV6-1
j_gene: TRBJ2-1
d_gene: TRBD2
CDR3nt: TGTGCCAGCAGTGAAATCGGGGGGAGCTCCTACAATGAGCAGTTCTTC
CDR3aa: CASSEIGGSSYNEQFF

abundance: .
v_gene: TRBV5-1
j_gene: TRBJ1-1
d_gene: .
CDR3nt: TGCGCCAGCAGCCAACCTGACAGGAGTGGCACTGAAGCTTTCTTT
CDR3aa: CASSQPDRSGTEAFF

abundance: .
v_gene: TRBV11-2
j_gene: TRBJ2-7
d_gene: .
CDR3nt: TGTGCCAGCAGCTTTTCCCTGGGAGTTAGCTCCTACGAGCAGTACTTC
CDR3aa: CASSFSLGVSSYEQYF

abundance: .
v_gene: TRBV5-4
j_gene: TRBJ1-5
d_gene: .
CDR3nt: TGTGCCAGCAGCTTTGGGGGGGATCAGCCCCAGCATTTT
CDR3aa: CASSFGGDQPQHF

abundance: .
v_gene: TRBV29-1
j_gene: TRBJ2-3
d_gene: .
CDR3nt: TGCAGCGTGATCCGCGCCACAGATACGCAGTATTTT
CDR3aa: CSVIRATDTQYF

abundance: .
v_gene: TRBV6-5
j_gene: TRBJ1-2
d_gene: .
CDR3nt: TGTGCCAGCAGGTTGACAGAGATCTATGGCTACACCTTC
CDR3aa: CASRLTEIYGYTF

abundance: .
v_gene: TRBV4-1
j_gene: TRBJ2-1
d_gene: TRBD2
CDR3nt: TGCGCCAGCAGCCAAGAAATAGCGGGAGGATCCTACAATGAGCAGTTCTTC
CDR3aa: CASSQEIAGGSYNEQFF

abundance: .
v_gene: TRBV27
j_gene: TRBJ2-1
d_gene: TRBD2
CDR3nt: TGTGCCAGCAGGTTAGCGGGAGGGAATGAGCAGTTCTTC
CDR3aa: CASRLAGGNEQFF

abundance: .
v_gene: TRBV19
j_gene: TRBJ2-5
d_gene: TRBD1
CDR3nt: TGTGCCAGTAGTCCTCGAGAGGGACAGGGATTCGAGACCCAGTACTTC
CDR3aa: CASSPREGQGFETQYF

abundance: .
v_gene: TRBV6-5
j_gene: TRBJ2-7
d_gene: .
CDR3nt: TGTGCCAGCTCTGGGATCTACGAGCAGTACTTC
CDR3aa: CASSGIYEQYF

abundance: .
v_gene: TRBV28
j_gene: TRBJ2-4
d_gene: .
CDR3nt: TGTGCCAGCAGGTCCCCGGGGGCGGCCAAAAACATTCAGTACTTC
CDR3aa: CASRSPGAAKNIQYF

abundance: few
v_gene: TRBV2
j_gene: TRBJ2-7
d_gene: TRBD2
CDR3nt: TGTGCCAGCAGGTCCGAGACTAGCGAAACCTTC
CDR3aa: CASRSETSETF

abundance: many
v_gene: TRBV7-9
j_gene: TRBJ1-3
d_gene: TRBD1
CDR3nt: TGTGCCAGCAGCCCGACAGGGGGCCTTGTATTTTCTGGAAACACCATATATTTT
CDR3aa: CASSPTGGLVFSGNTIYF

abundance: .
v_gene: TRBV7-9
j_gene: TRBJ1-4
d_gene: .
CDR3nt: TGTGCCAGCAGCTCAGGACAAAATGAAAAACTGTTTTTT
CDR3aa: CASSSGQNEKLFF

abundance: .
v_gene: TRBV7-6
j_gene: TRBJ1-3
d_gene: TRBD1
CDR3nt: TGTGCCAGCAGCTTAGGGACAGGAGTTGGAAACACCATATATTTT
CDR3aa: CASSLGTGVGNTIYF

abundance: .
v_gene: TRBV27
j_gene: TRBJ1-3
d_gene: .
CDR3nt: TGTGCCAGCAGGCGGGACACAACTGGAAACACCATATATTTT
CDR3aa: CASRRDTTGNTIYF

abundance: .
v_gene: TRBV28
j_gene: TRBJ2-7
d_gene: .
CDR3nt: TGTGCCAGCAGAACAGGAACCTACGAGCAGTACTTC
CDR3aa: CASRTGTYEQYF

abundance: .
v_gene: TRBV9
j_gene: TRBJ2-6
d_gene: .
CDR3nt: TGTGCCAGCAGCGTGTCCACTGGGGCCAACGTCCTGACTTTC
CDR3aa: CASSVSTGANVLTF

abundance: once
v_gene: TRBV6-5
j_gene: TRBJ2-2
d_gene: TRBD1
CDR3nt: TGTGCCAGCAGGGGGGACAGAGTGAACACCGGGGAGCTGTTTTTT
CDR3aa: CASRGDRVNTGELFF

abundance: .
v_gene: TRBV28
j_gene: TRBJ2-3
d_gene: .
CDR3nt: TGTGCCAGCAGCATAGCCACCATCACAGATACGCAGTATTTT
CDR3aa: CASSIATITDTQYF

abundance: .
v_gene: TRBV6-5
j_gene: TRBJ1-5
d_gene: TRBD1
CDR3nt: TGTGCCAGCAGTAGGGACAGGGAATATCAGCCCCAGCATTTT
CDR3aa: CASSRDREYQPQHF

abundance: .
v_gene: TRBV10-3
j_gene: TRBJ2-2
d_gene: .
CDR3nt: TGTGCCACCAAAGGGACCGACACCGGGGAGCTGTTTTTT
CDR3aa: CATKGTDTGELFF

abundance: .
v_gene: TRBV18
j_gene: TRBJ2-5
d_gene: TRBD2
CDR3nt: TGTGCCAGCTCACCAGGGGAGGGGATAGTGGAGACCCAGTACTTC
CDR3aa: CASSPGEGIVETQYF

abundance: .
v_gene: TRBV4-1
j_gene: TRBJ1-4
d_gene: .
CDR3nt: TGCGCCAGCAGCCAAAGTGTGGGGGAAAAACTGTTTTTT
CDR3aa: CASSQSVGEKLFF

abundance: .
v_gene: TRBV6-1
j_gene: TRBJ1-2
d_gene: TRBD1
CDR3nt: TGTGCCAGCAGTGGTGGACAGGGGATTCATGGCTACACCTTC
CDR3aa: CASSGGQGIHGYTF

abundance: .
v_gene: TRBV18
j_gene: TRBJ2-1
d_gene: .
CDR3nt: TGTGCCAGCTCATCACAGGGTAGGAATGAGCAGTTCTTC
CDR3aa: CASSSQGRNEQFF

abundance: .
v_gene: TRBV5-1
j_gene: TRBJ2-5
d_gene: TRBD2
CDR3nt: TGCGCCAGCAGCTTGACGGCGGGAGGAGCGCAAGAGACCCAGTACTTC
CDR3aa: CASSLTAGGAQETQYF

abundance: .
v_gene: TRBV5-4
j_gene: TRBJ1-2
d_gene: TRBD1
CDR3nt: TGTGCCAGCAGCCCCAACAGGGGACACTATGGCTACACCTTC
CDR3aa: CASSPNRGHYGYTF

abundance: .
v_gene: TRBV18
j_gene: TRBJ2-2
d_gene: TRBD2
CDR3nt: TGTGCCAGCTCACCGGACGCGGGAGCCGGGGAGCTGTTTTTT
CDR3aa: CASSPDAGAGELFF

abundance: .
v_gene: TRBV5-5
j_gene: TRBJ2-7
d_gene: .
CDR3nt: TGTGCCAGCAGCTTGGACAGGAGCCTTTTCTTC
CDR3aa: CASSLDRSLFF

abundance: .
v_gene: TRBV7-1
j_gene: TRBJ1-1
d_gene: .
CDR3nt: TGTGCCAGCAGTTTTGCCCCGAACACTGAAGCTTTCTTT
CDR3aa: CASSFAPNTEAFF

abundance: .
v_gene: TRBV19
j_gene: TRBJ2-7
d_gene: .
CDR3nt: TGTGCCAGTAGTATAATTGTTGGGGCCCGTGGGGAGCAGTACTTC
CDR3aa: CASSIIVGARGEQYF

abundance: .
v_gene: TRBV6-1
j_gene: TRBJ2-7
d_gene: .
CDR3nt: TGTGCCAGCAGTTTGCTCCCTGAGGGCTCCTACGAGCAGTACTTC
CDR3aa: CASSLLPEGSYEQYF

abundance: .
v_gene: TRBV7-9
j_gene: TRBJ1-4
d_gene: .
CDR3nt: TGTGCCAGCAGCTCCCCCCCCGGGTCCCGGCGGGAAAAACTGTTTTTT
CDR3aa: CASSSPPGSRREKLFF

abundance: .
v_gene: TRBV2
j_gene: TRBJ1-5
d_gene: .
CDR3nt: TGTGCCAGCACTAAGGACTCCCCGAGCAATCAGCCCCAGCATTTT
CDR3aa: CASTKDSPSNQPQHF

abundance: .
v_gene: TRBV6-6
j_gene: TRBJ2-7
d_gene: .
CDR3nt: TGTGCCAGCAGTTTATCCCATACCTACGAGCAGTACTTC
CDR3aa: CASSLSHTYEQYF

abundance: .
v_gene: TRBV28
j_gene: TRBJ1-5
d_gene: TRBD1
CDR3nt: TGTGCCCAAGGGACAGGGGGCGCCGGCAGCCGCCAGCCCCAGCATTTT
CDR3aa: CAQGTGGAGSRQPQHF

abundance: .
v_gene: TRBV2
j_gene: TRBJ2-7
d_gene: TRBD1
CDR3nt: TGTGCCAGCGCCACCGGACAGGGGGAGTGGGAGCAGTACTTC
CDR3aa: CASATGQGEWEQYF

abundance: few
v_gene: TRBV4-1
j_gene: TRBJ2-1
d_gene: TRBD1
CDR3nt: TGCGCCAGCAGCCAGGAGACAGGGGCCGCCCTGAGGGGGAATGAGCAGTTCTTC
CDR3aa: CASSQETGAALRGNEQFF

abundance: few
v_gene: TRBV10-3
j_gene: TRBJ1-2
d_gene: .
CDR3nt: TGTGCCATCAGTGAATCTGAATCCGGTAACTATGGCTACACCTTC
CDR3aa: CAISESESGNYGYTF

abundance: .
v_gene: TRBV20-1
j_gene: TRBJ1-2
d_gene: .
CDR3nt: TGCAGTGCTAGTTGGCGAGATGGCTACACCTTC
CDR3aa: CSASWRDGYTF

abundance: .
v_gene: TRBV11-2
j_gene: TRBJ1-5
d_gene: .
CDR3nt: TGTGCCAGCAGCTTGTCAGGGGGCAATCAGCCCCAGCATTTT
CDR3aa: CASSLSGGNQPQHF

abundance: once
v_gene: TRBV5-4
j_gene: TRBJ2-7
d_gene: TRBD1
CDR3nt: TGTGCCAGCAGCCCCAATGGGGACAGGGTATACGAGCAGTACTTC
CDR3aa: CASSPNGDRVYEQYF

abundance: .
v_gene: TRBV18
j_gene: TRBJ2-3
d_gene: .
CDR3nt: TGTGCCAGCGCCCCACAGGGCCTGGGGTCAGATACGCAGTATTTT
CDR3aa: CASAPQGLGSDTQYF

abundance: once
v_gene: TRBV18
j_gene: TRBJ2-1
d_gene: TRBD2
CDR3nt: TGTGCCAGCTCACCCTTCTTAGCGGGCGATACCTACAATGAGCAGTTCTTC
CDR3aa: CASSPFLAGDTYNEQFF

abundance: .
v_gene: TRBV5-8
j_gene: TRBJ2-3
d_gene: .
CDR3nt: TGTGCCAGCAGCCACGCTCAAACCTCGAGCACAGATACGCAGTATTTT
CDR3aa: CASSHAQTSSTDTQYF

abundance: .
v_gene: TRBV28
j_gene: TRBJ2-7
d_gene: .
CDR3nt: TGTGCCAGCAGCCTGGGATCGTACGAGCAGTACTTC
CDR3aa: CASSLGSYEQYF

abundance: .
v_gene: TRBV18
j_gene: TRBJ2-7
d_gene: .
CDR3nt: TGTGCCAGCTCACATGACTCGTCGTCCTACGAGCAGTACTTC
CDR3aa: CASSHDSSSYEQYF

abundance: once
v_gene: TRBV5-1
j_gene: TRBJ1-2
d_gene: .
CDR3nt: TGCGCCAGCAGCTCCCAGGACAGCTCGGCTGGCTACACCTTC
CDR3aa: CASSSQDSSAGYTF

abundance: .
v_gene: TRBV9
j_gene: TRBJ2-1
d_gene: .
CDR3nt: TGTGCCAGCAGCGTCAGAATCGGGGGCGCGGACAATGAGCAGTTCTTC
CDR3aa: CASSVRIGGADNEQFF

abundance: .
v_gene: TRBV2
j_gene: TRBJ2-5
d_gene: .
CDR3nt: TGTGCCAGCAGTTCTAGCTCATCTCCCCAAGAGACCCAGTACTTC
CDR3aa: CASSSSSSPQETQYF

abundance: .
v_gene: TRBV5-1
j_gene: TRBJ2-3
d_gene: TRBD2
CDR3nt: TGCGCCAGCAGCTTGGATCTAGCGGGAGGGCCGGCAGATACGCAGTATTTT
CDR3aa: CASSLDLAGGPADTQYF

abundance: few
v_gene: TRBV18
j_gene: TRBJ2-1
d_gene: TRBD1
CDR3nt: TGTGCCAGCTCGCCTAGGGACAGGGGGTACAATGAGCAGTTCTTC
CDR3aa: CASSPRDRGYNEQFF

abundance: .
v_gene: TRBV21-1
j_gene: TRBJ1-4
d_gene: .
CDR3nt: TGTGCCAGCAGCAAATGGGGGACAGGGCTTTTAATATCGGATGAAAAACTGTTTTTT
CDR3aa: CASSKWGTGLLISDEKLFF

abundance: .
v_gene: TRBV6-1
j_gene: TRBJ1-5
d_gene: .
CDR3nt: TGTGCCAGCAGTGCGGGGAGGGATCAGCCCCAGCATTTT
CDR3aa: CASSAGRDQPQHF